This T cell receptor (beta chain) was found in a study of T-cell memory formation after mild COVID-19. Study-wide results and limits: Day 15 to 85 contractors were CD4/CD8 balanced; later expanders leaned CD4+.

TCRdb used MiXCR to reprocess the 5' RACE reads, holding one entry per CDR3 protein. The sample consists of approximately 390,000 distinct CDR3 sequences, more than 15% of them appearing once. There are a few counts of this clonotype. Its specificity is unknown. Germline lookup yields CDR1 SGHRS and CDR2 YFSETQ. The CDR3 covers 17 residues. Trimming took 5 bases from V and 3 from J; bases not matched to a gene: 10. The sequence was obtained from a young man who had mild COVID-19 (a few samples of this study predate the infection). Cell type and time point are not known. V and J are TRBV5-1 and TRBJ1-4; 10 nucleotides line up with TRBD1. The material sequenced was PBMCs or a T cell subset sorted from them (not recorded which). The DNA of the CDR3 is TGCGCCAGCAGGCCCGCGACAGGGGGCGCATCTAATGAAAAACTGTTTTTT. It codes for CASRPATGGASNEKLFF.